Sequencing of this T cell receptor beta chain was carried out in a study of blood T cell repertoires in COVID-19. At the level of the study: The United States, Italy and Spain provided the acute and convalescent COVID-19 samples. Sample material is recorded as cDNA or gDNA derived from T cells, B-cell-depleted T cells, or PBMCs.

It was during active infection that Seattle patients were enrolled and then longitudinally followed. Per the original methods: Estimation of nucleated cell counts relied on the amplification of reference gene primers. TCRdb keeps only in-frame clones here, not all; method: immunoSEQ multiplex PCR. That table supplies the V and J calls and clone size; D and trimming were determined from the DNA. Here the sample spans some 73,000 clones, 65% to 90% being singletons. V was trimmed by 4 bases and J by 4 bases, leaving 10 bases between them. Germline CDR1 is LGHDT and CDR2 is YNNKEL (reference sequence). This CDR3 comprises 13 residues.

The sequenced sample was peripheral blood. The TCR originated in a man in his fifties or sixties with COVID-19, enrolled during active disease. The chain couples TRBV3-1 (or the pseudogene TRBV3-2) to TRBJ1-1; maybe TRBD1 (5 bases). The CDR3 nucleotides are TGTGCCAGCAGCCCCCAGGGCCTCACTGAAGCTTTCTTT. It codes for CASSPQGLTEAFF.